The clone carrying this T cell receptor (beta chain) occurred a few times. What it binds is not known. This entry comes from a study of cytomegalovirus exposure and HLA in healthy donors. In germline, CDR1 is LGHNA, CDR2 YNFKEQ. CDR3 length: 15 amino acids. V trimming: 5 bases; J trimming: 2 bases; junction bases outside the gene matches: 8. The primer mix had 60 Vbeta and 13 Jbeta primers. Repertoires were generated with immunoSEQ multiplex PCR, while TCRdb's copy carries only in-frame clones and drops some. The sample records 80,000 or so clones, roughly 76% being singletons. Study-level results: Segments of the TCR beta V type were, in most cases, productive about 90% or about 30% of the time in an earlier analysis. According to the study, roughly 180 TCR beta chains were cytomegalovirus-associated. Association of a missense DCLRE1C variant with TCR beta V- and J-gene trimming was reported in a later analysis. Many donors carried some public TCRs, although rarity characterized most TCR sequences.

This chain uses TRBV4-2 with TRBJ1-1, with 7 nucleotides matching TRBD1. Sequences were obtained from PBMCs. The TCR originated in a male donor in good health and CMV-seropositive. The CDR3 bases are TGTGCCAGCAGCTCCCCGGGACAGATTAACACTGAAGCTTTCTTT. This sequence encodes CASSSPGQINTEAFF.